Listed here are 26 T cell receptor beta chains from one sample, sequenced in a study of shared clonotypes between healthy human individuals. The method was immunoSEQ multiplex PCR; TCRdb's version includes in-frame clones alone and lacks a portion of them. Of around 2.1 million clones in the sample, approximately 94% were seen once. Naive CD8 cells lacked CD45RO and underwent positive selection for CCR7, leaving out terminally differentiated effector memory CD45RA+ cells. The sequenced material came from naive CD8+ T cells from PBMCs. The receptors shown here come from a man between 18 and 35 years old in good health. Some clones in this sample may be carry-over from other donors' samples.

The chain joins TRBV5-4 to TRBJ2-1; perhaps TRBD1 as D (5 bases). The CDR3 sequence is 14 residues long. V was pared by 5 bases and J by 5 bases, with 14 bases between. CDR1 is SGHNT and CDR2 is YYREEE in the germline V gene (reference sequence). CDR3 coding DNA: TGTGCCAGCAGTAGATTGGGGCCCGACAATGAGCAGTTCTTC. It yields the protein CASSRLGPDNEQFF.

The chain has TRBV27 and TRBJ2-7; no definite D call. Deletions cut 8 bases from V and 1 base from J, with 12 bases between. Germline assignment: CDR1 MNHEY and CDR2 SMNVEV (reference sequence). The CDR3 sequence is 13 residues long. The CDR3 loop reads CASGNGLSYEQYF. The CDR3 nucleotides read TGTGCCAGCGGCAACGGCCTTTCCTACGAGCAGTACTTC.

A single count supports this clone. V usage is TRBV2 and J usage is TRBJ2-7; D is uncertain. V lost 6 bases to trimming and J lost 0 bases, with 12 bases between them. CDR3 length: 14 amino acids. The V gene's germline CDR1 is SNHLY and CDR2 FYNNEI. The CDR3 spells CASRRPVRSYEQYF. Written as DNA, the CDR3 is TGTGCCAGCAGGAGGCCCGTACGCTCCTACGAGCAGTACTTC.

As regards this clone: The sample carries other DNA sequences with the same CDR3. This chain links TRBV9 with TRBJ2-5, with TRBD2 matching over 7 bases. The V segment lost 2 bases and the J segment 2 bases; nucleotides outside the gene matches: 6. Per germline, CDR1 SGDLS and CDR2 YYNGEE. This CDR3 spans 15 amino acids. CDR3 protein: CASSVGGRGQETQYF. The CDR3 bases are TGTGCCAGCAGCGTGGGTGGGAGGGGACAAGAGACCCAGTACTTC.

The V and J genes are TRBV4-1 and TRBJ1-5, with D unclear. The V gene lost 4 bases and the J gene lost 3 bases, with 13 bases spanning the gap. The germline V gene encodes CDR1 MGHRA and CDR2 YSYEKL. The CDR3 has 15 amino acids. The CDR3 coding sequence is TGCGCCAGCAGCCCGGGGATCGGCCCCAATCAGCCCCAGCATTTT. Translating gives CASSPGIGPNQPQHF.

The chain uses TRBV27 and TRBJ1-4, with 7 bases lining up with TRBD1. The length of the CDR3 is 14 residues. The germline V gene encodes CDR1 MNHEY and CDR2 SMNVEV (reference sequence). V was clipped by 7 bases and J by 8 bases; unmatched bases: 10. CDR3 nucleotides: TGTGCCAGCACCATGACAGGGTCCACGGAAAAACTGTTTTTT. Amino acids: CASTMTGSTEKLFF.

This clone was seen only once. CDR3 sequence (DNA): TGTGCCGCGCGGGAGGCGAGCTCCTACGAGCAGTACTTC. Amino acid sequence: CAAREASSYEQYF. The chain carries TRBV27 and TRBJ2-7; 8 nucleotides agree with TRBD2. Germline-derived CDR1 and CDR2 are MNHEY and SMNVEV (reference sequence). The CDR3 consists of 13 residues. The ends lost 11 bases at V and 0 bases at J; junction bases unmatched: 6.

The chain combines TRBV19 with TRBJ1-5; 7 bases match TRBD1. The length of the CDR3 is 15 residues. V lost 5 bases to trimming and J lost 4 bases; unmatched junction nucleotides: 8. CDR1 is LNHDA, CDR2 SQIVND, per germline (reference sequence). CDR3 sequence (DNA): TGTGCCAGTAGTCCCCGGGACAGCTTAAATCAGCCCCAGCATTTT. Its protein is CASSPRDSLNQPQHF.

The V and J genes are TRBV28 and TRBJ2-7; D may be TRBD1 or TRBD2 (5 bases each). From germline, CDR1 is MDHEN and CDR2 SYDVKM. The CDR3 runs to 14 residues. Trimming took off 3 bases at V and 12 bases at J, with 21 bases between the two ends. The CDR3 nucleotides are TGTGCCAGCAGTTTGGAAGACAGCGGAGGATACCTGTACTTC. It specifies CASSLEDSGGYLYF.

The chain has TRBV28 and TRBJ1-1; D call uncertain. The germline gives CDR1 MDHEN, CDR2 SYDVKM. Deletions cut 7 bases from V and 1 base from J, with 10 bases between. The length of the CDR3 is 13 residues. CDR3 coding DNA: TGTGCCAGCAACTCGGACCCGAACACTGAAGCTTTCTTT. Translation gives CASNSDPNTEAFF.

This clone was picked up one time. This chain connects TRBV4-1 to TRBJ1-2, with 7 nucleotides matching TRBD1. V shed 0 bases, J shed 7 bases, and the junction held 14 bases outside the gene matches. Per the germline V gene, CDR1 is MGHRA and CDR2 is YSYEKL. The CDR3 is 17 residues long. Written as DNA, the CDR3 is TGCGCCAGCAGCCAAGAGGGGGACAGCGGGAGACTTTCTGGCTACACCTTC. Protein product: CASSQEGDSGRLSGYTF.

This clone has a single count. The gene calls are TRBV2 and TRBJ2-3, with 7 bases that match TRBD1. The CDR3 runs to 14 residues. CDR1 is SNHLY, CDR2 FYNNEI, per germline. V lost 9 bases and J lost 2; bases outside the gene matches: 8. CDR3 region: CARKWDSSTDTQYF. The CDR3 nucleotides read TGTGCCAGAAAGTGGGACAGCTCCACAGATACGCAGTATTTT.

This chain links TRBV7-9 with TRBJ2-5; D is possibly TRBD2 (7 bases). The length of the CDR3 is 16 residues. The germline CDR1 and CDR2 sequences are SEHNR and FQNEAQ (reference sequence). The germline V and J ends were trimmed by 1 base and 4 bases, with 16 bases remaining between them. This chain's CDR3 is CASSLVRGGAGETQYF. In DNA, the CDR3 is TGTGCCAGCAGCTTAGTAAGGGGGGGCGCGGGAGAGACCCAGTACTTC.

This clone was detected once. The genes are TRBV7-3 and TRBJ2-2; D uncertain. V was clipped by 7 bases and J by 1 base, with 10 bases between them. Germline V gene sequence: CDR1 SGHTA, CDR2 FQGTGA. The CDR3 spans 14 residues. DNA for the CDR3: TGTGCCAGCACCCCGGACGGGAACACCGGGGAGCTGTTTTTT. It is translated as CASTPDGNTGELFF. The full variable domain, rest sourced from reference TRBV7-3 and TRBJ2-2, is GAGVSQTPSNKVTEKGKYVELRCDPISGHTALYWYRQSLGQGPEFLIYFQGTGAADDSGLPNDRFFAVRPEGSVSTLKIQRTERGDSAVYLCASTPDGNTGELFFGEGSRLTVL.

The gene calls are TRBV9 and TRBJ2-7, with D unresolved. The germline gives CDR1 SGDLS, CDR2 YYNGEE. Deletions cut 3 bases from V and 5 bases from J, with 18 bases between. The CDR3 loop spans 15 amino acids. In DNA form, the CDR3 reads TGTGCCAGCAGCGCGGGCTTTGGGGAAAGGGACGAGCAGTACTTC. Its protein is CASSAGFGERDEQYF.

CDR3 region: CASSPDNTEAFF. In DNA, the CDR3 is TGTGCCAGTAGTCCAGATAACACTGAAGCTTTCTTT. The chain has TRBV19 and TRBJ1-1; no clear D gene. Per germline, CDR1 LNHDA and CDR2 SQIVND (reference sequence). CDR3 length: 12 amino acids. V lost 5 bases and J lost 2, with 6 bases in between.

The chain carries TRBV6-5 and TRBJ1-5; no clear D. Germline values: CDR1 MNHEY, CDR2 SVGAGI. Trimming removed 6 bases at V and 4 bases at J, with 16 bases between. CDR3 length: 15 amino acids. CDR3 loop: CASRSDSNGNQPQHF. The CDR3 region has the DNA TGTGCCAGCAGGTCAGACTCCAATGGGAATCAGCCCCAGCATTTT.

This chain links TRBV4-1 with TRBJ1-1, with TRBD1 matching 8 bases. This CDR3 is 16 amino acids long. Trimming removed 1 base from V and 1 base from J; junction bases left unmatched: 5. Germline V gene data show CDR1 as MGHRA and CDR2 as YSYEKL. The CDR3 coding sequence is TGCGCCAGCAGCCAAGGGACAGGGATTTGGAACACTGAAGCTTTCTTT. Translating gives CASSQGTGIWNTEAFF.

J is TRBJ2-3 and V is TRBV7-6; no definite D call. The CDR3 runs to 13 residues. Germline assignment: CDR1 SGHVS and CDR2 FNYEAQ. V was shortened by 6 bases and J by 2 bases, with 9 bases between the two germline ends. The CDR3, as DNA: TGTGCCAGCAGTCGAGCGTACACAGATACGCAGTATTTT. It codes for CASSRAYTDTQYF.

This clone showed up just once. The genes are TRBV9 and TRBJ2-1; the D gene is possibly TRBD2 (6 bases). Trimming removed 4 bases from V and 12 bases from J, with 14 bases in between. This CDR3 has 12 residues. Germline-derived CDR1 and CDR2 are SGDLS and YYNGEE. The chain's CDR3 is CASSPPGVRQFF. CDR3 DNA: TGTGCCAGCAGCCCCCCGGGGGTCAGGCAGTTCTTC. The complete variable domain, with remaining parts taken from reference TRBV9 and TRBJ2-1, reads DSGVTQTPKHLITATGQRVTLRCSPRSGDLSVYWYQQSLDQGLQFLIQYYNGEERAKGNILERFSAQQFPDLHSELNLSSLELGDSALYFCASSPPGVRQFFGPGTRLTVL.

The rearrangement joins TRBV6-6 to TRBJ1-2, with D perhaps matching TRBD1 (6 bases). V shed 10 bases and J shed 8 bases, with 17 bases lying between them. The CDR3 runs to 12 residues. Germline V gene data show CDR1 as MNHNY and CDR2 as SVGAGI (reference sequence). CDR3 nucleotides: TGTGCCACCTTCGGTGCGGGGGGCGGCTACACCTTC. Its protein product is CATFGAGGGYTF.

V and J are TRBV6-1 and TRBJ1-4, with unresolved D. V was pared by 4 bases and J by 1 base, with 13 bases between. CDR1 and CDR2 (germline): MNHNS, SASEGT. There are 16 residues in the CDR3. The DNA for the CDR3 is TGTGCCAGCAGTGCCCGGATGGGGTTAACTAATGAAAAACTGTTTTTT. Its protein product is CASSARMGLTNEKLFF.

This rearrangement joins TRBV27 to TRBJ1-2; TRBD1 matches at 10 bases. This CDR3 spans 16 amino acids. V lost 5 bases to trimming and J lost 6 bases; unmatched junction nucleotides: 12. In germline, CDR1 is MNHEY, CDR2 SMNVEV (reference sequence). CDR3 sequence reads: CASSPERTGGKDGYTF. CDR3 DNA: TGTGCCAGCAGTCCCGAGAGGACAGGGGGAAAGGATGGCTACACCTTC.

The chain employs TRBV9 and TRBJ2-2, with 14 bases lining up with TRBD2. V was clipped by 3 bases and J by 6 bases; unmatched bases: 16. Germline assignment: CDR1 SGDLS and CDR2 YYNGEE. The CDR3 runs 20 residues. The CDR3 region is CASSEMGQTSGRAVPGELFF. The CDR3 DNA sequence: TGTGCCAGCAGCGAGATGGGTCAGACTAGCGGGAGGGCCGTCCCCGGGGAGCTGTTTTTT.

The chain couples TRBV9 to TRBJ2-7; maybe TRBD2 (5 bases). The CDR3 runs to 17 residues. V dropped 0 bases and J dropped 2 bases, with 18 bases sitting between them. Germline assignment: CDR1 SGDLS and CDR2 YYNGEE. The CDR3 DNA is TGTGCCAGCAGCGTAGTGCGGGCTCCCTCCCCCCCCTACGAGCAGTACTTC. Its translation is CASSVVRAPSPPYEQYF.

The chain links TRBV7-8 to TRBJ2-7; D ambiguous. Germline V gene data show CDR1 as SGHVS and CDR2 as FQNEAQ. This CDR3 is built from 14 residues. V was trimmed by 5 bases and J by 4 bases, leaving 15 bases between them. CDR3 region: CASSPRLNTYEQYF. Written as DNA, the CDR3 is TGTGCCAGCAGCCCCCGGCTCAATACGTACGAGCAGTACTTC. Complete variable domain (other parts from reference TRBV7-8 and TRBJ2-7): GAGVSQSPRYKVAKRGQDVALRCDPISGHVSLFWYQQALGQGPEFLTYFQNEAQLDKSGLPSDRFFAERPEGSVSTLKIQRTQQEDSAVYLCASSPRLNTYEQYFGPGTRLTVT.